This TCR beta chain was observed in a study of chemoradiotherapy in HPV16-positive cancers. On this clone: Its antigen is still unknown.

Profiled with immunoSEQ multiplex PCR; TCRdb holds only in-frame clones, not every one. The sample has 5,000 or so clones, approximately 93% seen once. Study results and limitations: The functional HPV-specific definition rests on just two HPV16-positive patients.

This TCR was sampled from a human donor with HPV-associated anogenital cancer. This sample was obtained from a patient who underwent chemoradiotherapy.

CDR3 in amino acids: CASSQDRQGDQPQHF. The CDR3 DNA sequence: TGCGCCAGCAGCCAAGATAGACAGGGGGACCAGCCCCAGCATTTT. The chain recombines TRBV4-1 with TRBJ1-5; 9 bases match TRBD1. The CDR3 runs 15 residues. Looked up from germline, CDR1 is MGHRA and CDR2 is YSYEKL. The ends lost 0 bases at V and 7 bases at J; junction bases unmatched: 4.